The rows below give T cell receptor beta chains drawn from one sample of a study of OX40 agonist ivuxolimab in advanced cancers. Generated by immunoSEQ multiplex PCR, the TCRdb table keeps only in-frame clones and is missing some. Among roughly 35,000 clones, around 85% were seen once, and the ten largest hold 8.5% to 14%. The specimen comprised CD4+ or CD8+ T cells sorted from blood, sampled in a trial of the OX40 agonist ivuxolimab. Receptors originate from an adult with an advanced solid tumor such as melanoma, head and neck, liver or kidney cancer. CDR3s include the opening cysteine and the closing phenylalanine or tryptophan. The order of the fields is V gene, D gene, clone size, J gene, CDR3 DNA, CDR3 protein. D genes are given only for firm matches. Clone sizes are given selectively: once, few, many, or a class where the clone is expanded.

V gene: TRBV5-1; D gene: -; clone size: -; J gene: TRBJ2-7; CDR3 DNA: TGCGCCAGCAGCGTTACTGGGTCGGGGGGCGACGAGCAGTACTTC; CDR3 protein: CASSVTGSGGDEQYF
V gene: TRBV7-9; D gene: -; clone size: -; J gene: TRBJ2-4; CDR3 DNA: TGTGCCAGCTCGGGCCTTGACGCCAAAAACATTCAGTACTTC; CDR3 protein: CASSGLDAKNIQYF
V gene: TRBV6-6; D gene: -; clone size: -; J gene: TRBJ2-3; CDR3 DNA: TGTGCCAGCAGTTGGGTTACTAGCACAGATACGCAGTATTTT; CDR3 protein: CASSWVTSTDTQYF
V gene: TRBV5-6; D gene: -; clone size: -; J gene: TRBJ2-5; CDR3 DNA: TGTGCCAGCAGCTTTACACCCCGCCAAGAGACCCAGTACTTC; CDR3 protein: CASSFTPRQETQYF
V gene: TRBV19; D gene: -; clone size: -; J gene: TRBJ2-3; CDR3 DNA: TGTGCCAGTAGTACTCTGCGGACGGGAGATACGCAGTATTTT; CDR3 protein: CASSTLRTGDTQYF
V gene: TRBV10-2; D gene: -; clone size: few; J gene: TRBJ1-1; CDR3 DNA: TGCGCCAGCAGTTACGAGGGGAACACTGAAGCTTTCTTT; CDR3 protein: CASSYEGNTEAFF
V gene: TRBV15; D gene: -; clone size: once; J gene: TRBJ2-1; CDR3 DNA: TGTGCCACCAGAAACCCCGTGGCGAGGTCCTACAATGAGCAGTTCTTC; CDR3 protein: CATRNPVARSYNEQFF
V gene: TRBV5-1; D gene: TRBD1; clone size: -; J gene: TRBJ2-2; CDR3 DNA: TGCGCCAGCAGAACCGGGACAGGGGTCACCGGGGAGCTGTTTTTT; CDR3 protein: CASRTGTGVTGELFF
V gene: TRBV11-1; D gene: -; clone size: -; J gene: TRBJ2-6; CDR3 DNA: TGTGCCAGCAGCTTTAATTGGGGTGCGACTGGGGCCAACGTCCTGACTTTC; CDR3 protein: CASSFNWGATGANVLTF
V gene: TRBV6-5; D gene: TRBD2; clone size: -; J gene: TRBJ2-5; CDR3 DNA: TGTGCCAGCAGTAAGACTAGCGGGGGAGAGACCCAGTACTTC; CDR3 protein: CASSKTSGGETQYF
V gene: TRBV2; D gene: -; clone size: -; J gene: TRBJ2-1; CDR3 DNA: TGTGCCAGCAGTGAACTTCTCCGCGGGGACCTCGCTGAGCAGTTCTTC; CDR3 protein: CASSELLRGDLAEQFF
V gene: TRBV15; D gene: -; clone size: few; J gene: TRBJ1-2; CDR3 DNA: TGTGCCACCAGCAGAGTGGGTTTTGACCTTAATGGCTACACCTTC; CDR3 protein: CATSRVGFDLNGYTF
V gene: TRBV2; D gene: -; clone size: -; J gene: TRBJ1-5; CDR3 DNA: TGTGCCAGCAACACGGGGTCGGAGCCCCAGCATTTT; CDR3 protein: CASNTGSEPQHF
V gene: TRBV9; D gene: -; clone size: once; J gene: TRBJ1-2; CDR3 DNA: TGTGCCAGCAGCGTTGTATCAGGCCCGAACTATGGCTACACCTTC; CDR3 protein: CASSVVSGPNYGYTF
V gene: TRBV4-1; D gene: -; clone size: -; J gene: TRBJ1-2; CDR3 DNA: TGCGCCAGCAGCCAATGGGCGGGACCCGGCTACACCTTC; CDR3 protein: CASSQWAGPGYTF
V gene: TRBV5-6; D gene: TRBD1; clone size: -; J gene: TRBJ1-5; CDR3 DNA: TGTGCCAGCAGCTCTTGGGACAGGGGTTGGGATAGCAATCAGCCCCAGCATTTT; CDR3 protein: CASSSWDRGWDSNQPQHF
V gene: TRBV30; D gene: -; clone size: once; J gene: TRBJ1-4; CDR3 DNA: TGTGCCTGGAGTGTACTACTAAATGAAAAACTGTTTTTT; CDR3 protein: CAWSVLLNEKLFF
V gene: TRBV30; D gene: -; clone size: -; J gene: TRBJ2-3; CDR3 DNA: TGTGCCTGGAGTGTTGGAGGCCGCACAGATACGCAGTATTTT; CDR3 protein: CAWSVGGRTDTQYF
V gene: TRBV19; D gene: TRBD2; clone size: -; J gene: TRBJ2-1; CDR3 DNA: TGTGCCAGTAGCTCCTTGTATGGCTCGGGACTAGCGGGGTTTCGTCCCTACAATGAGCAGTTCTTC; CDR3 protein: CASSSLYGSGLAGFRPYNEQFF
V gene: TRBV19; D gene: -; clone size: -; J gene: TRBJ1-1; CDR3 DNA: TGTGCCAGTAGTTCCCCGGGGAACACTGAAGCTTTCTTT; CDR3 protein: CASSSPGNTEAFF
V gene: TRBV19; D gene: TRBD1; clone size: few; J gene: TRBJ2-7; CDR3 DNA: TGTGCCAGTAGCGCCGGGACAGGGCAGGACGAGCAGTACTTC; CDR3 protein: CASSAGTGQDEQYF
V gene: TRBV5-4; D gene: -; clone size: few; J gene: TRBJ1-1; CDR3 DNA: TGTGCCAGCAGTAGAACCCCTGTAGACGAAGCTTTCTTT; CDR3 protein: CASSRTPVDEAFF
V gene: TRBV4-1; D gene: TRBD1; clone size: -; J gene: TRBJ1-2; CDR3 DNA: TGCGCCAGCAGCCAAGATGTCCTCACTCTAGGGGGCAACTATGGCTACACCTTC; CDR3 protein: CASSQDVLTLGGNYGYTF
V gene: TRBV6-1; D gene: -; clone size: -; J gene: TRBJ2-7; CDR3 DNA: TGTGCCAGCAGTGATAGGGGGGACGAGCAGTACTTC; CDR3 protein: CASSDRGDEQYF
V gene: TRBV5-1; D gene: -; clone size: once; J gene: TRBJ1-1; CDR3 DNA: TGCGCCAGCACCCAGGGTTATGGGTATAACACTGAAGCTTTCTTT; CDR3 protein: CASTQGYGYNTEAFF
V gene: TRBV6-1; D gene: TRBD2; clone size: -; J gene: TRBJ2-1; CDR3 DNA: TGTGCCAGCAGCGAACGAACTAGCGGGGCCAGCTCACGGTCCTACAATGAGCAGTTCTTC; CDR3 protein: CASSERTSGASSRSYNEQFF
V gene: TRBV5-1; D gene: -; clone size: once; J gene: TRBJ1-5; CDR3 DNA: TGCGCCAGCAGCTTTGGACAGCCCAATCAGCCCCAGCATTTT; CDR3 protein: CASSFGQPNQPQHF
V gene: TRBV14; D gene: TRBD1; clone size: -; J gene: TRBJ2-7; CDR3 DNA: TGTGCCAGCAGCCAAGAGGGGGACAGTAATGTCTACGAGCAGTACTTC; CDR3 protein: CASSQEGDSNVYEQYF
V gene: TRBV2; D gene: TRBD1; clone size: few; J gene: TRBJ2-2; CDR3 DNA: TGTGCCAGCAGGGGTGGGACAGTGAACACCGGGGAGCTGTTTTTT; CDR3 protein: CASRGGTVNTGELFF